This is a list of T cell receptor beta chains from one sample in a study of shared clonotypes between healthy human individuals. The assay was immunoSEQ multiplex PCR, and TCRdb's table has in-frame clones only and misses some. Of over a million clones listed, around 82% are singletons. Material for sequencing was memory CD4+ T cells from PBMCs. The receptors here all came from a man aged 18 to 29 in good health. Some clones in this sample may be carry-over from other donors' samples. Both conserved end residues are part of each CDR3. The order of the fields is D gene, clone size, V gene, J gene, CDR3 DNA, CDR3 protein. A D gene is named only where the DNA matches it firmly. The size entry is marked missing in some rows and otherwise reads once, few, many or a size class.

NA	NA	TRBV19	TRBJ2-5	TGTGCCAGTAGCTGGGACCTCGGCGGGGAGACCCAGTACTTC	CASSWDLGGETQYF
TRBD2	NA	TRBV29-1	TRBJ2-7	TGCAGCGTCGGGACTAGCGGGAGCCTCTACGAGCAGTACTTC	CSVGTSGSLYEQYF
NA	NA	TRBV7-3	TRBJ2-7	TGTGCCAGCAGCCCCAACAGGGCCTCCTACGAGCAGTACTTC	CASSPNRASYEQYF
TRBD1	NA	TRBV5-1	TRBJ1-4	TGCGCCAGCAGCTTGGCCGGACAGGGGATAAGCGAAAAACTGTTTTTT	CASSLAGQGISEKLFF
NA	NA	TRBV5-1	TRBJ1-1	TGCGCCAGCAGCTTGGGAGGGTCTATAGGCACTGAAGCTTTCTTT	CASSLGGSIGTEAFF
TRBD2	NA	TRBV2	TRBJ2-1	TGTGCCAGCAGTGAGAAGAATATGGGACTAGCGGGGATTCACAATGAGCAGTTCTTC	CASSEKNMGLAGIHNEQFF
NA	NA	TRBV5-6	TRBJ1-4	TGTGCCAGCAGCGCCCAACACAGAGCAACTAATGAAAAACTGTTTTTT	CASSAQHRATNEKLFF
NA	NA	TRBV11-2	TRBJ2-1	TGTGCCAGCAGCTCCTCCGCCTACAATGAGCAGTTCTTC	CASSSSAYNEQFF
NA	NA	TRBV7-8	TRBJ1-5	TGTGCCAGCAGCTTAAGGGGAGGGTTTAGTCAGCCCCAGCATTTT	CASSLRGGFSQPQHF
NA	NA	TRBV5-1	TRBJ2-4	TGCGCCAGCAGCCCAGGACTATTCAAAAACATTCAGTACTTC	CASSPGLFKNIQYF
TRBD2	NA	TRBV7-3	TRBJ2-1	TGTGCCAGCAGCTCAGCAGCGGGAGGGCCCGATGAGCAGTTCTTC	CASSSAAGGPDEQFF
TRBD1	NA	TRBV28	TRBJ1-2	TGTGCCAGCAGTATTCAGGGGGCAGCTAACTATGGCTACACCTTC	CASSIQGAANYGYTF
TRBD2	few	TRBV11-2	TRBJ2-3	TGTGCCAGCAGCTCCCCGGGACTATCCCAACCATGGCCGTATACGCAGTATTTT	CASSSPGLSQPWPYTQYF
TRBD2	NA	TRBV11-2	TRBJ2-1	TGTGCCAGCAGCTTAGGACTAGCGGGATACAATGAGCAGTTCTTC	CASSLGLAGYNEQFF
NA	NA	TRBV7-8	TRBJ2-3	TGTGCCAGCAGCTTATCTAGCACAGATACGCAGTATTTT	CASSLSSTDTQYF
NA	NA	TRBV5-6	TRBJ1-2	TGTGCCAGCAGCTTGGCCTTGAGGGGTCGTGGCTACACCTTC	CASSLALRGRGYTF
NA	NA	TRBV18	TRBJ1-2	TGTGCCAGCTCACCGGAACAGAACTATGGCTACACCTTC	CASSPEQNYGYTF
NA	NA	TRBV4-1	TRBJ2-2	TGCGCCAGCAGCGGAACCACTAGAGCAACCGGGGAGCTGTTTTTT	CASSGTTRATGELFF
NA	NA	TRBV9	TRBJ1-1	TGTGCCAGCAGCTTCCTACCGGGGGGGAACACTGAAGCTTTCTTT	CASSFLPGGNTEAFF
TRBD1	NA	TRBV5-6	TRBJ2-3	TGTGCCAGCATCAGACGGCAGGGGGCATCAGATACGCAGTATTTT	CASIRRQGASDTQYF
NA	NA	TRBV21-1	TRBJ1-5	TGTGCCAGCAGCAAACGAAGAAGCAATCAGCCCCAGCATTTT	CASSKRRSNQPQHF
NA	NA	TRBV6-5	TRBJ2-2	TGTGCCAGCAGTTACAGGACAGTGGACAGGGAGCTGTTTTTT	CASSYRTVDRELFF